Below are 26 T cell receptor beta chains sequenced from a single sample in a study of PD-1 blockade in mismatch repair-deficient tumors. This table comes from immunoSEQ multiplex PCR, and its TCRdb copy is limited to in-frame clones, with some not included. The sample has 85,000 to 130,000 clones, roughly four fifths seen once. The specimen comprised peripheral blood, sampled approximately 36 weeks after starting pembrolizumab. The receptors here all came from an adult with mismatch repair-deficient cancer.

The chain has TRBV5-1 and TRBJ2-7; D gene unclear. CDR3 length equals 12 residues. V shed 0 bases and J shed 6 bases, with 7 bases lying between them. Germline loops: CDR1 SGHRS, CDR2 YFSETQ. In DNA, the CDR3 is TGCGCCAGCAGCTTGGAAGGGCCCGAGCAGTACTTC. It codes for CASSLEGPEQYF.

The chain couples TRBV10-3 to TRBJ2-3, with D uncertain. Looked up from germline, CDR1 is ENHRY and CDR2 is SYGVKD. Trimming removed 6 bases at V and 0 bases at J, with 16 bases between. The CDR3 sequence is 16 residues long. DNA of the CDR3: TGTGCCATCAGCGAATTTGGAGCGACAAGCACAGATACGCAGTATTTT. Translation: CAISEFGATSTDTQYF.

The chain recombines TRBV5-8 with TRBJ2-1, with unresolved D. Trimming left V 0 bases short and J 10 bases short, with 11 bases between. The CDR3 totals 13 residues. The germline CDR1 and CDR2 sequences are SGHTS and YDEGEE. The CDR3 region has the DNA TGTGCCAGCAGCTTGGGGCTAGATCGCGAGCAGTTCTTC. Amino acids: CASSLGLDREQFF.

The CDR3 sequence: CASSPAGLAGVFGTGELFF. As DNA, the CDR3 is TGTGCCAGCAGCCCGGCCGGACTAGCGGGAGTTTTTGGCACCGGGGAGCTGTTTTTT. The chain couples TRBV5-4 to TRBJ2-2; 13 bases match TRBD2. Losses at the gene ends were 4 bases for V and 4 bases for J; bases not matched to a gene: 13. CDR1 SGHNT and CDR2 YYREEE come from the germline V gene (reference sequence). This CDR3 has 19 residues.

V is TRBV19 and J is TRBJ2-1, with D perhaps given as TRBD1 or TRBD2 (5 bases each). The V end was cut by 4 bases, the J end by 3 bases, with 19 bases between. CDR3 length equals 17 residues. Germline V gene data show CDR1 as LNHDA and CDR2 as SQIVND (reference sequence). CDR3 in amino acids: CASSSNPPGPNYNEQFF. The CDR3 DNA follows: TGTGCCAGTAGTAGTAACCCCCCGGGACCCAACTACAATGAGCAGTTCTTC.

The chain couples TRBV10-3 to TRBJ2-7; 7 nucleotides line up with TRBD1. J was trimmed by 5 bases and V by 0 bases; bases with no gene match: 4. Germline V gives CDR1 ENHRY, CDR2 SYGVKD. The CDR3 length is 14 residues. The CDR3 loop reads CAISESSQGDEQYF. Here the CDR3 DNA reads TGTGCCATCAGTGAGTCGAGTCAGGGGGACGAGCAGTACTTC.

The rearrangement joins TRBV5-4 to TRBJ1-1, with TRBD1 matching over 8 bases. Germline lookup yields CDR1 SGHNT and CDR2 YYREEE (reference sequence). With 4 bases clipped from V and 1 base from J, the junction kept 9 bases outside the gene matches. The CDR3 is made up of 16 amino acids. The CDR3 bases are TGTGCCAGCAGCCCCAGAGACAGGGGATCGAACACTGAAGCTTTCTTT. Protein: CASSPRDRGSNTEAFF.

The chain employs TRBV11-1 and TRBJ2-3; 9 nucleotides match TRBD2. Germline values: CDR1 SGHAT, CDR2 FQDESV (reference sequence). The V gene end was trimmed by 4 bases and the J gene end by 11 bases; junction bases not matched to a gene: 25. This CDR3 has 19 amino acids. The DNA of the CDR3 is TGTGCCAGCAGCTCTCTCCGACGCAGGGGAGCTAGCGGGACCACGAGGCAGTATTTT. Its protein is CASSSLRRRGASGTTRQYF.

This chain uses TRBV7-9 with TRBJ2-7; no clear D. Germline loops: CDR1 SEHNR, CDR2 FQNEAQ (reference sequence). Trimming pared 2 bases from V and 7 bases from J, leaving 15 bases between. The CDR3 runs to 14 residues. The CDR3: CASSLPNQGWEQYF. The CDR3 DNA sequence: TGTGCCAGCAGCTTACCGAATCAAGGTTGGGAGCAGTACTTC.

The chain carries TRBV7-6 and TRBJ1-2; D uncertain. Trimming shortened V by 2 bases and J by 6 bases, and 13 bases separated the two germline ends. The CDR3 spans 14 residues. Germline V gene data show CDR1 as SGHVS and CDR2 as FNYEAQ. The CDR3 protein is CASSLLAGDDGYTF. In DNA, the CDR3 is TGTGCCAGCAGCTTACTGGCCGGGGATGATGGCTACACCTTC.

This clone is a singleton in its sample. The V gene is TRBV9, the J gene TRBJ2-3; D uncertain. The CDR3 has 14 residues. Per the germline V gene, CDR1 is SGDLS and CDR2 is YYNGEE. With 2 bases removed from V and 6 bases from J, the gap between germline ends came to 13 bases. CDR3 region: CASSVSWAADTQYF. The DNA for the CDR3 is TGTGCCAGCAGCGTTTCGTGGGCAGCGGATACGCAGTATTTT.

The chain carries TRBV29-1 and TRBJ2-3, with 10 bases fitting TRBD1. Germline CDR1 reads SQVTM; CDR2 reads ANQGSEA. This CDR3 is built from 13 residues. Trimming took 3 bases from V and 7 from J; bases not matched to a gene: 4. The CDR3 nucleotides read TGCAGCGTTGATGGACAGGGGGGTCATACGCAGTATTTT. Translated: CSVDGQGGHTQYF.

V gene TRBV9 combines with J gene TRBJ2-1; D gene ambiguous. The germline CDR1 and CDR2 sequences are SGDLS and YYNGEE. The V end lost 1 base, the J end lost 6 bases, and 8 bases lay between the germline ends. The CDR3 totals 13 residues. Here the CDR3 DNA reads TGTGCCAGCAGCGTATCCCGGTTCAATGAGCAGTTCTTC. Translation: CASSVSRFNEQFF.

This sequence joins TRBV9 and TRBJ2-3, with D uncertain. V was cut by 6 bases and J by 1 base, with 12 bases left in between. There are 14 residues in the CDR3. Germline V gene lookup returns CDR1 SGDLS and CDR2 YYNGEE. The CDR3: CASTSATGTDTQYF. DNA for the CDR3: TGTGCCAGCACCTCGGCTACTGGCACAGATACGCAGTATTTT.

The chain uses TRBV4-3 and TRBJ2-5; D possibly corresponds to TRBD2 (5 bases). Trimming pared 1 base from V and 5 bases from J, leaving 17 bases between. CDR1 and CDR2 (germline): LGHNA, YSLEER. The CDR3 contains 16 residues. The DNA for the CDR3 is TGCGCCAGCAGCCAAGCGGTTACAACAACGGGGGAGACCCAGTACTTC. As protein: CASSQAVTTTGETQYF.

This sequence joins TRBV7-8 and TRBJ1-1; TRBD1 matches 10 bases. V shed 3 bases and J 3 bases; nucleotides not matched to a gene: 4. Germline-derived CDR1 and CDR2 are SGHVS and FQNEAQ. This CDR3 has 15 residues. CDR3 region: CASSFRDRGYTEAFF. Here the CDR3 DNA reads TGTGCCAGCAGCTTCCGGGACAGGGGATACACTGAAGCTTTCTTT. Together with reference TRBV7-8 and TRBJ1-1, the CDR3 gives the full variable domain: GAGVSQSPRYKVAKRGQDVALRCDPISGHVSLFWYQQALGQGPEFLTYFQNEAQLDKSGLPSDRFFAERPEGSVSTLKIQRTQQEDSAVYLCASSFRDRGYTEAFFGQGTRLTVV.

This sequence joins TRBV19 and TRBJ1-2, with D unresolved. Germline CDR1 is LNHDA and CDR2 is SQIVND (reference sequence). Trimming took off 5 bases at V and 5 bases at J, with 15 bases between the two ends. The CDR3 length is 14 residues. The CDR3 loop is CASSLRNSEYGYTF. CDR3 sequence (DNA): TGTGCCAGTAGTCTCAGGAACTCGGAATATGGCTACACCTTC.

The chain combines TRBV14 with TRBJ1-4, with D possibly matching TRBD1 (5 bases). V lost 0 bases to trimming and J lost 9 bases, with 17 bases between them. The length of the CDR3 is 16 residues. The germline CDR1 and CDR2 sequences are SGHDN and FVKESK. This CDR3 is CASSQDNLEGRKKLFF. The DNA for the CDR3 is TGTGCCAGCAGCCAAGATAACTTGGAGGGGAGGAAAAAACTGTTTTTT.

V usage is TRBV19 and J usage is TRBJ2-1; 11 positions match TRBD2. V trimming: 7 bases; J trimming: 3 bases; junction bases outside the gene matches: 8. The CDR3 is made up of 16 amino acids. Germline V CDR1 and CDR2: LNHDA, SQIVND (reference sequence). The CDR3 DNA is TGTGCCAGTAATAACAGACTAGCGGGAAACTACAATGAGCAGTTCTTC. It encodes CASNNRLAGNYNEQFF.

The genes are TRBV19 and TRBJ1-1; D uncertain. V was cut by 5 bases and J by 6 bases, with 13 bases left in between. The CDR3 loop spans 13 amino acids. The germline CDR1 and CDR2 sequences are LNHDA and SQIVND (reference sequence). Here the CDR3 DNA reads TGTGCCAGTAGTCTCAGAATTTCGGCTGAAGCTTTCTTT. Amino acids: CASSLRISAEAFF.

The CDR3 sequence is CASSLTGRQHYEQYF. CDR3 DNA: TGTGCCAGCAGCTTAACCGGCAGGCAACACTACGAGCAGTACTTC. This chain joins TRBV11-2 and TRBJ2-7; no firm D call. Germline CDR1 is SGHAT and CDR2 is FQNNGV. Between the trimmed V and J ends, which lost 2 bases and 3 bases, there was a span of 14 bases. The CDR3 runs 15 residues.

This clone has a single count. The chain recombines TRBV30 with TRBJ1-4; TRBD1 is a possible D gene (5 bases). This CDR3 is built from 15 residues. Germline assignment: CDR1 GTSNPN and CDR2 SVGIG (reference sequence). Trimming cost V 2 bases and J 3 bases, with 13 bases left between them. The CDR3 loop reads CAWSTQGGPNEKLFF. CDR3 nucleotide sequence: TGTGCCTGGAGTACGCAGGGAGGACCTAATGAAAAACTGTTTTTT.

This clone has a handful of counts. V and J are TRBV6-5 and TRBJ2-6; no clear D gene. Germline V gene lookup returns CDR1 MNHEY and CDR2 SVGAGI. The CDR3 spans 14 residues. Trimming shortened V by 10 bases and J by 0 bases, and 10 bases separated the two germline ends. The CDR3 coding sequence is TGTGCCACCGTCGGCAGCTCTGGGGCCAACGTCCTGACTTTC. This codes for CATVGSSGANVLTF.

The chain couples TRBV18 to TRBJ1-1, with 9 bases identical to TRBD1. With V trimmed by 3 bases and J by 2 bases, 4 bases remained unmatched. Germline loops: CDR1 KGHSH, CDR2 LQKENI. There are 15 residues in the CDR3. CDR3 DNA sequence: TGTGCCAGCTCACCTGGGGACAGGGTAAACACTGAAGCTTTCTTT. Amino acids: CASSPGDRVNTEAFF. The whole variable domain, filled in from reference TRBV18 and TRBJ1-1, reads NAGVMQNPRHLVRRRGQEARLRCSPMKGHSHVYWYRQLPEEGLKFMVYLQKENIIDESGMPKERFSAEFPKEGPSILRIQQVVRGDSAAYFCASSPGDRVNTEAFFGQGTRLTVV.

The genes are TRBV5-1 and TRBJ2-1, with 11 bases that match TRBD2. V was pared by 4 bases and J by 1 base, with 4 bases of the junction left unmatched. Germline CDR1 reads SGHRS; CDR2 reads YFSETQ. This CDR3 region has 16 residues. Written as DNA, the CDR3 is TGCGCCAGCAGCCAAACTAGCGGGAGATCCTACAATGAGCAGTTCTTC. Its protein is CASSQTSGRSYNEQFF.

The rearrangement links TRBV19 to TRBJ2-2; a weak D match, TRBD1 (6 bases). Germline V gene sequence: CDR1 LNHDA, CDR2 SQIVND (reference sequence). The CDR3 has 15 residues. The V end was cut by 3 bases, the J end by 3 bases, with 11 bases between. The CDR3 here is CASSIGWGHTGELFF. The DNA of the CDR3 is TGTGCCAGTAGTATCGGGTGGGGGCACACCGGGGAGCTGTTTTTT.